These 30 T cell receptor beta chains came from one sample sequenced in a study of blood T cell repertoires in COVID-19 (TCRdb year 2020). Libraries were constructed by the immunoSEQ multiplex PCR assay. The immuneACCESS repertoire file appears here via TCRdb, limited to in-frame rearrangements. These files lack a portion of the clones; in checked studies, under half of the deficit traces to unresolved V genes, and the cause of the others is not known. The sample table lists 210,000 or so clones, approximately 80% of them with a count of one. The ten largest clones represent around 4.7% of the sample. Sequencing used PBMCs or T cells enriched from blood (not recorded which). The receptors shown here come from a man under 40 with acute COVID-19.

This rearrangement joins TRBV6-1 to TRBJ1-2; the D gene is possibly TRBD1 (6 bases). This CDR3 contains 15 residues. The V gene's germline CDR1 is MNHNS and CDR2 SASEGT. V was clipped by 2 bases and J by 6 bases, with 16 bases between them. CDR3 nucleotide sequence: TGTGCCAGCAGTGAATCAGGGGTACAGTGGGATGGCTACACCTTC. Translation: CASSESGVQWDGYTF.

This chain links TRBV18 with TRBJ1-1; 8 bases are shared with TRBD1. Trimming removed 3 bases from V and 5 bases from J; junction bases left unmatched: 8. The CDR3 loop spans 15 amino acids. CDR1 is KGHSH, CDR2 LQKENI, per germline. CDR3 residues: CASSPPTTGGTEAFF. DNA for the CDR3: TGTGCCAGCTCACCCCCCACAACAGGGGGAACTGAAGCTTTCTTT.

The chain has TRBV5-1 and TRBJ1-3; TRBD1 might be the D (6 bases). Germline V gene data show CDR1 as SGHRS and CDR2 as YFSETQ. This CDR3 region has 14 residues. Deletions cut 1 base from V and 1 base from J, with 6 bases between. CDR3 in DNA: TGCGCCAGCAGCTTGACAGGGTCTGGAAACACCATATATTTT. This sequence encodes CASSLTGSGNTIYF. The whole variable domain, filled in from reference TRBV5-1 and TRBJ1-3, reads KAGVTQTPRYLIKTRGQQVTLSCSPISGHRSVSWYQQTPGQGLQFLFEYFSETQRNKGNFPGRFSGRQFSNSRSEMNVSTLELGDSALYLCASSLTGSGNTIYFGEGSWLTVV.

The CDR3 protein is CASSATGPYSNTEAFF. The CDR3 DNA is TGCGCCAGCAGTGCAACAGGGCCCTACTCGAACACTGAAGCTTTCTTT. The rearrangement joins TRBV10-2 to TRBJ1-1, with D perhaps matching TRBD1 (6 bases). This CDR3 spans 16 amino acids. Trimming took 4 bases from V and 1 from J, leaving 16 bases between them. Germline lookup yields CDR1 WSHSY and CDR2 SAAADI.

This clone was counted only a few times. The V call is TRBV28, the J call TRBJ2-7; D is possibly TRBD2 (6 bases). V gave up 6 bases and J gave up 0 bases, with 15 bases separating them. The CDR3 extends over 15 amino acids. Per germline, CDR1 MDHEN and CDR2 SYDVKM. The CDR3 region is CASSLERGGSYEQYF. The CDR3 DNA sequence: TGTGCCAGCAGCCTGGAACGGGGAGGCTCCTACGAGCAGTACTTC.

The sample holds one count of this clone. The rearrangement joins TRBV11-3 to TRBJ1-6; D not resolved. Trimming pared 1 base from V and 10 bases from J, leaving 11 bases between. This CDR3 spans 14 amino acids. Germline V lookup: CDR1 SGHNT, CDR2 YENEEA. The DNA of the CDR3 is TGTGCCAGCAGCTTAGTTGAGGCTTCCTCACCCCTCCACTTT. Translated: CASSLVEASSPLHF.

The chain has TRBV4-2 and TRBJ2-2, with D hard to call. Germline loops: CDR1 LGHNA, CDR2 YNFKEQ. With 3 bases removed from V and 4 bases from J, the gap between germline ends came to 9 bases. The CDR3 runs to 14 residues. CDR3 sequence: CASSHKPLTGELFF. CDR3 DNA sequence: TGTGCCAGCAGCCATAAGCCGCTCACCGGGGAGCTGTTTTTT.

The V gene is TRBV21-1, the J gene TRBJ1-2; the table's D call of TRBD1 was not tested on the DNA. TRBV21-1 is an annotated pseudogene. This CDR3 spans 12 amino acids. The DNA of the CDR3 is TGTGCCAGCAGCATGGGCTGCTATGGCTACACCTTC. Translated, it gives CASSMGCYGYTF.

This clone was detected once. V usage is TRBV9 and J usage is TRBJ1-2; no clear D gene. Trimming shortened V by 2 bases and J by 6 bases, and 14 bases separated the two germline ends. Germline V gives CDR1 SGDLS, CDR2 YYNGEE. The CDR3 totals 14 residues. The CDR3 sequence: CASSVGKGANGYTF. The CDR3 DNA reads TGTGCCAGCAGCGTTGGTAAGGGAGCGAATGGCTACACCTTC.

This chain joins TRBV19 and TRBJ2-6; 7 bases fit TRBD1. Germline loops: CDR1 LNHDA, CDR2 SQIVND (reference sequence). J lost 4 bases, V lost 5 bases, and 5 bases had no gene match. This CDR3 has 15 residues. The CDR3 protein is CASSLTGYGANVLTF. The CDR3 coding sequence is TGTGCCAGTAGTCTGACAGGGTACGGGGCCAACGTCCTGACTTTC.

This clone was recorded a few times. This rearrangement joins TRBV11-2 to TRBJ1-2; no firm D call. Germline values: CDR1 SGHAT, CDR2 FQNNGV. The CDR3 runs 13 residues. V lost 4 bases and J 8 bases, leaving 14 bases between the germline ends. CDR3 amino acids: CASSSPRGWGYTF. For the CDR3, the DNA is TGTGCCAGCAGCTCCCCTAGAGGTTGGGGCTACACCTTC.

This clone appeared a single time. The chain recombines TRBV15 with TRBJ1-6; no clear D gene. In germline, CDR1 is LNHNV, CDR2 YYDKDF (reference sequence). This CDR3 has 13 amino acids. Trimming cost V 2 bases and J 5 bases, with 4 bases left between them. The CDR3 nucleotides read TGTGCCACCAGCAGACAGAATAATTCACCCCTCCACTTT. Translating it yields CATSRQNNSPLHF.

V is TRBV6-5 and J is TRBJ2-3; 9 bases are shared with TRBD1. V shed 5 bases and J 2 bases; nucleotides not matched to a gene: 5. From germline, CDR1 is MNHEY and CDR2 SVGAGI. The CDR3 consists of 15 residues. The CDR3 DNA reads TGTGCCAGCAGTCACGGGACAGGGTACACAGATACGCAGTATTTT. Its translation: CASSHGTGYTDTQYF.

This sequence joins TRBV27 and TRBJ2-1; D not certain. CDR1 and CDR2 (germline): MNHEY, SMNVEV (reference sequence). Trimming took 3 bases from V and 8 from J, leaving 17 bases between them. This CDR3 spans 15 amino acids. Here the CDR3 reads CASSLAIADRYEQFF. CDR3 sequence (DNA): TGTGCCAGCAGTTTGGCAATAGCCGATCGCTATGAGCAGTTCTTC.

This clone was found once. This CDR3 is CASSTGREANYGYTF. The CDR3 DNA follows: TGTGCCAGCAGCACAGGCAGGGAAGCTAACTATGGCTACACCTTC. The chain recombines TRBV7-2 with TRBJ1-2; D possibly corresponds to TRBD1 (5 bases). Germline loops: CDR1 SGHTA, CDR2 FQGNSA. V lost 5 bases to trimming and J lost 0 bases, with 13 bases between them. The CDR3 loop spans 15 amino acids.

The J gene is TRBJ2-3, the V gene TRBV9; 10 positions agree with TRBD2. In germline, CDR1 is SGDLS, CDR2 YYNGEE. Trimming at V came to 0 bases and at J to 0 bases, leaving 7 bases not matched to a gene. The CDR3 has 18 amino acids. The CDR3 spells CASSVGGAGGSSTDTQYF. CDR3 coding DNA: TGTGCCAGCAGCGTAGGAGGAGCGGGGGGGAGTAGCACAGATACGCAGTATTTT.

Notes on this clone: Additional DNA sequences in this sample encode the identical CDR3. The V call is TRBV7-3, the J call TRBJ1-2; TRBD1 might be the D (5 bases). Looked up from germline, CDR1 is SGHTA and CDR2 is FQGTGA. The V gene lost 3 bases and the J gene lost 2 bases, with 7 bases spanning the gap. This CDR3 comprises 13 residues. The CDR3: CASSFPGNYGYTF. In DNA, the CDR3 is TGTGCCAGCAGCTTTCCAGGGAACTATGGCTACACCTTC.

The V call is TRBV6-5, the J call TRBJ1-2; D may be TRBD1 (6 bases). CDR3 size: 16 residues. Trimming shortened V by 4 bases and J by 7 bases, and 22 bases separated the two germline ends. CDR1 and CDR2 from the germline V gene are MNHEY and SVGAGI. In DNA form, the CDR3 reads TGTGCCAGCAGTTTTAAGCCCGACTACCAGGGGCCTGGCTACACCTTC. It translates to CASSFKPDYQGPGYTF.

The chain joins TRBV19 to TRBJ1-1; no clear D gene. V shed 5 bases and J shed 0 bases, with 13 bases lying between them. This CDR3 spans 15 amino acids. Per the germline V gene, CDR1 is LNHDA and CDR2 is SQIVND (reference sequence). The chain's CDR3 is CASSSRREVNTEAFF. The CDR3 DNA is TGTGCCAGTAGTTCTCGCCGGGAGGTGAACACTGAAGCTTTCTTT.

The CDR3 loop is CASRSSAGNEQFF. The DNA for the CDR3 is TGTGCCAGCAGATCCTCCGCGGGAAATGAGCAGTTCTTC. The V call is TRBV12-3 or TRBV12-4, the J call TRBJ2-1, with TRBD2 as a possible D gene (6 bases). Trimming left V 6 bases short and J 7 bases short, with 13 bases between. The CDR3 extends over 13 amino acids.

This chain connects TRBV7-6 to TRBJ2-5; a weak D match, TRBD2 (5 bases). CDR3 length: 14 residues. From germline, CDR1 is SGHVS and CDR2 FNYEAQ. Trimming removed 5 bases from V and 1 base from J, with 11 bases in between. In DNA, the CDR3 is TGTGCCAGCAGCCAGAGGGTCGTCCAAGAGACCCAGTACTTC. This gives the protein CASSQRVVQETQYF.

The chain links TRBV19 to TRBJ2-1; TRBD2 matches at 9 bases. J lost 4 bases, V lost 7 bases, and 8 bases had no gene match. Germline CDR1 reads LNHDA; CDR2 reads SQIVND (reference sequence). The CDR3 is made up of 15 amino acids. CDR3 in DNA: TGTGCCAGTAAAGAGACTAGCGGTATTTACAATGAGCAGTTCTTC. Encoded protein: CASKETSGIYNEQFF.

This rearrangement joins TRBV7-2 to TRBJ1-5; 12 bases agree with TRBD1. Trimming at V came to 4 bases and at J to 1 base, leaving 8 bases not matched to a gene. This CDR3 region has 18 residues. CDR1 and CDR2 from the germline V gene are SGHTA and FQGNSA. CDR3 sequence: CASSSPGTGGGSNQPQHF. CDR3 sequence (DNA): TGTGCCAGCAGCTCCCCCGGGACAGGGGGCGGGAGCAATCAGCCCCAGCATTTT. The full variable domain, rest sourced from reference TRBV7-2 and TRBJ1-5, is GAGVSQSPSNKVTEKGKDVELRCDPISGHTALYWYRQSLGQGLEFLIYFQGNSAPDKSGLPSDRFSAERTGGSVSTLTIQRTQQEDSAVYLCASSSPGTGGGSNQPQHFGDGTRLSIL.

This chain joins TRBV7-9 and TRBJ1-5; no firm D call. From germline, CDR1 is SEHNR and CDR2 FQNEAQ (reference sequence). Trimming took 1 base from V and 3 from J, leaving 10 bases between them. The CDR3 runs to 15 residues. The CDR3 sequence is CASSLEREPNQPQHF. The CDR3 DNA sequence: TGTGCCAGCAGCTTAGAGCGGGAACCCAATCAGCCCCAGCATTTT.

The chain joins TRBV7-9 to TRBJ1-2, with D unclear. Trimming cost V 0 bases and J 6 bases, with 8 bases left between them. Germline V CDR1 and CDR2: SEHNR, FQNEAQ (reference sequence). The CDR3 totals 13 residues. The CDR3 DNA sequence: TGTGCCAGCAGCTTAGCAGCGGGGAATGGCTACACCTTC. Residues: CASSLAAGNGYTF.

A few counts support this clone. The chain employs TRBV18 and TRBJ1-3; no definite D call. Trimming cost V 4 bases and J 2 bases, with 12 bases left between them. Germline-derived CDR1 and CDR2 are KGHSH and LQKENI. The CDR3 runs 15 residues. CDR3 sequence reads: CASSRTVSAGNTIYF. In nucleotides, the CDR3 is TGTGCCAGCTCACGGACTGTTAGCGCTGGAAACACCATATATTTT.

The V gene is TRBV3-1 (or the pseudogene TRBV3-2), the J gene TRBJ1-3; TRBD1 might be the D (5 bases). The CDR3 consists of 16 residues. Germline V gene lookup returns CDR1 LGHDT and CDR2 YNNKEL (reference sequence). V lost 0 bases and J lost 4, with 13 bases in between. In nucleotides, the CDR3 is TGTGCCAGCAGCCAAGACAGGGTCGTCGTAGGAAACACCATATATTTT. Encoded protein: CASSQDRVVVGNTIYF.

V and J are TRBV7-2 and TRBJ1-2, with 7 bases matching TRBD1. Germline assignment: CDR1 SGHTA and CDR2 FQGNSA. The V and J ends lost 5 bases and 3 bases, in that order; junction bases with no gene match: 6. This CDR3 is 14 amino acids long. CDR3 region: CASSPYGTDYGYTF. The CDR3, as DNA: TGTGCCAGCAGCCCATACGGGACAGACTATGGCTACACCTTC.

The genes are TRBV25-1 and TRBJ1-5; D remains ambiguous. V lost 1 base, J lost 2 bases, and 9 bases lay in between. Germline V gene sequence: CDR1 MGHDK, CDR2 SYGVNS. The CDR3 contains 15 residues. The CDR3 loop is CASSESGRGNQPQHF. CDR3 DNA sequence: TGTGCCAGCAGTGAATCCGGGAGGGGCAATCAGCCCCAGCATTTT. The variable domain in full, with the rest retrieved from reference TRBV25-1 and TRBJ1-5, is EADIYQTPRYLVIGTGKKITLECSQTMGHDKMYWYQQDPGMELHLIHYSYGVNSTEKGDLSSESTVSRIRTEHFPLTLESARPSHTSQYLCASSESGRGNQPQHFGDGTRLSIL.

CDR3 in amino acids: CASSLGGGQPQHF. The CDR3, as DNA: TGTGCCAGCAGCCTAGGAGGCGGGCAGCCCCAGCATTTT. This sequence joins TRBV7-6 and TRBJ1-5; D gene ambiguous. This CDR3 has 13 residues. From germline, CDR1 is SGHVS and CDR2 FNYEAQ. V was cut by 5 bases and J by 7 bases, with 12 bases left in between.